The 10 T cell receptor beta chains in this list originate from one sample, sequenced in a study of OX40 agonist ivuxolimab in advanced cancers. The library was produced with the immunoSEQ multiplex PCR assay. The clones in this table, taken by TCRdb from immuneACCESS, are in-frame only. Not every clone is retained; where verified, under half of the shortfall comes from an unresolved V gene, and the cause of the rest is unknown. In all, the sample holds around 33,000 clones, and about four fifths of those were seen once. The ten largest clones represent about 2.7% of the sample. Sample: CD4+ or CD8+ T cells sorted from blood, taken in a trial of the OX40 agonist ivuxolimab. These receptors were obtained from an adult with an advanced solid tumor such as melanoma, head and neck, liver or kidney cancer.

The chain links TRBV6-1 to TRBJ1-5; 10 bases agree with TRBD1. Germline CDR1 and CDR2: MNHNS and SASEGT. The CDR3 consists of 16 residues. V shed 4 bases, J shed 3 bases, and the junction held 6 bases outside the gene matches. DNA of the CDR3: TGTGCCAGCAGTGGACAGGGGGCGGGTTTCAATCAGCCCCAGCATTTT. Encoded protein: CASSGQGAGFNQPQHF.

This clone turned up a few times. The chain couples TRBV7-2 to TRBJ2-7, with 16 nucleotides matching TRBD2. The J segment lost 6 bases and the V segment lost 5 bases, leaving 4 bases of the junction unmatched. Per the germline V gene, CDR1 is SGHTA and CDR2 is FQGNSA. CDR3 length equals 15 residues. In DNA, the CDR3 is TGTGCCAGCAGCGGGACTAGCGGGAGGGCGGGCGAGCAGTACTTC. It translates to CASSGTSGRAGEQYF.

The rearrangement links TRBV9 to TRBJ2-2, with a weak D call TRBD1 (6 bases). The CDR3 runs 16 residues. Germline assignment: CDR1 SGDLS and CDR2 YYNGEE. Trimming took off 0 bases at V and 0 bases at J, with 9 bases between the two ends. The CDR3 spells CASSVGRTANTGELFF. The DNA of the CDR3 is TGTGCCAGCAGCGTAGGAAGGACAGCGAACACCGGGGAGCTGTTTTTT.

This clone came up once. In nucleotides, the CDR3 is TGTGCCAGCAGCGCGCCAGGGACCTCGACCGGGGAGCTGTTTTTT. Translation gives CASSAPGTSTGELFF. This sequence joins TRBV28 and TRBJ2-2; D assignment may be TRBD1 or TRBD2 (5 bases each). CDR3 length: 15 residues. Trimming took 6 bases from V and 5 from J, leaving 16 bases between them. Germline CDR1 and CDR2: MDHEN and SYDVKM.

The chain joins TRBV4-3 to TRBJ2-2; D is perhaps TRBD1 or TRBD2 (6 bases each). The V gene's germline CDR1 is LGHNA and CDR2 YSLEER. The V and J ends lost 1 base and 5 bases respectively, with 14 bases between them. This CDR3 has 16 residues. CDR3 sequence reads: CASSQGSGGGTGELFF. As DNA, the CDR3 is TGCGCCAGCAGCCAAGGAAGCGGAGGGGGGACCGGGGAGCTGTTTTTT.

V is TRBV30 and J is TRBJ2-3, with TRBD1 matching over 8 bases. V dropped 5 bases and J dropped 1; count of bases not matched to a gene: 5. The germline gives CDR1 GTSNPN, CDR2 SVGIG (reference sequence). This CDR3 has 14 residues. This CDR3 is CAWGQGAGTDTQYF. CDR3 DNA sequence: TGTGCCTGGGGGCAGGGGGCGGGCACAGATACGCAGTATTTT.

V gene TRBV9 combines with J gene TRBJ2-1; 12 positions match TRBD2. The length of the CDR3 is 15 residues. Germline CDR1 SGDLS, CDR2 YYNGEE. The ends lost 1 base at V and 8 bases at J; junction bases unmatched: 4. Written as DNA, the CDR3 is TGTGCCAGCAGCGTACTAGCGGGGGGGCAGGATGAGCAGTTCTTC. This gives the protein CASSVLAGGQDEQFF.

V usage is TRBV6-4 and J usage is TRBJ1-2; D gene ambiguous. The CDR3 length is 14 residues. The germline gives CDR1 MRHNA, CDR2 SNTAGT. V was shortened by 7 bases and J by 4 bases, with 16 bases between the two germline ends. CDR3 bases: TGTGCCAGCAAAAAGGATGCGTCGAGCTATGGCTACACCTTC. Translating gives CASKKDASSYGYTF.

The V call is TRBV7-2, the J call TRBJ2-2; D remains unclear. The V gene lost 0 bases and the J gene lost 2 bases, with 7 bases spanning the gap. Germline V gene sequence: CDR1 SGHTA, CDR2 FQGNSA. There are 15 residues in the CDR3. The CDR3 protein is CASSLALVNTGELFF. The CDR3 DNA reads as TGTGCCAGCAGCTTAGCGCTTGTAAACACCGGGGAGCTGTTTTTT.

This sequence joins TRBV5-8 and TRBJ1-3, with a possible D match to TRBD1 (6 bases). Germline V gene data show CDR1 as SGHTS and CDR2 as YDEGEE. V lost 4 bases to trimming and J lost 3 bases, with 14 bases between them. This CDR3 spans 15 amino acids. The CDR3 nucleotides are TGTGCCAGCAGCACGCAGGGGCTACGTGGAAACACCATATATTTT. This codes for CASSTQGLRGNTIYF.